This record concerns one T cell receptor beta chain sequence. The antigen is unknown. TCRdb's table, derived via immunoSEQ multiplex PCR, lists solely in-frame clones and lacks some. The table records about 130,000 clones, about 88% of them present only once. Germline lookup yields CDR1 MNHEY and CDR2 SMNVEV (reference sequence). The V end was cut by 1 base, the J end by 7 bases, with 13 bases between. This CDR3 contains 15 residues. The data originate from a study of T cell responses to AZD1222 COVID-19 vaccine. Findings of the study overall: In all cases, repertoires were sampled only after the peak T cell response. Within unmutated variant regions lay the reported targets of nearly half of spike-specific TCRs.

The V gene is TRBV27, the J gene TRBJ1-4, with D possibly TRBD1 on 5 matching bases. The sample here was peripheral blood, taken on day 0 of AZD1222 vaccination. The receptor was derived from an adult in good health. The CDR3, as DNA: TGTGCCAGCAGTTTATGGGGGGGAAGCGGTGAAAAACTGTTTTTT. It specifies CASSLWGGSGEKLFF.